This TCR beta chain stems from a study of blood T cell repertoires in COVID-19. Background on the study: Samples of COVID-19 (acute and convalescent) were obtained from the United States, Italy and Spain. Sources were T cells, B-cell-depleted T cells, or PBMCs; the material itself was cDNA or gDNA.

Original handling: Estimated nucleated cell counts came from reference gene primer amplification. Clones were read by immunoSEQ multiplex PCR, and TCRdb kept only the in-frame ones, dropping some. The D gene and trimming were derived from the DNA, and the V and J assignments and clone size from that table. The data hold 40,000 to 55,000 clones, with approximately 82% observed a single time. Germline CDR1 reads SGHTA; CDR2 reads FQGNSA. With 3 bases clipped from V and 1 base from J, the junction kept 2 bases outside the gene matches. This CDR3 has 15 amino acids. Sequenced: peripheral blood. The sequence derives from a woman aged 65 to 85 with acute or convalescent COVID-19. The chain employs TRBV7-2 and TRBJ2-1; 8 nucleotides agree with TRBD1. The CDR3 DNA follows: TGTGCCAGCAGCTTGGGACAGGCGTCCTACAATGAGCAGTTCTTC. It codes for CASSLGQASYNEQFF.